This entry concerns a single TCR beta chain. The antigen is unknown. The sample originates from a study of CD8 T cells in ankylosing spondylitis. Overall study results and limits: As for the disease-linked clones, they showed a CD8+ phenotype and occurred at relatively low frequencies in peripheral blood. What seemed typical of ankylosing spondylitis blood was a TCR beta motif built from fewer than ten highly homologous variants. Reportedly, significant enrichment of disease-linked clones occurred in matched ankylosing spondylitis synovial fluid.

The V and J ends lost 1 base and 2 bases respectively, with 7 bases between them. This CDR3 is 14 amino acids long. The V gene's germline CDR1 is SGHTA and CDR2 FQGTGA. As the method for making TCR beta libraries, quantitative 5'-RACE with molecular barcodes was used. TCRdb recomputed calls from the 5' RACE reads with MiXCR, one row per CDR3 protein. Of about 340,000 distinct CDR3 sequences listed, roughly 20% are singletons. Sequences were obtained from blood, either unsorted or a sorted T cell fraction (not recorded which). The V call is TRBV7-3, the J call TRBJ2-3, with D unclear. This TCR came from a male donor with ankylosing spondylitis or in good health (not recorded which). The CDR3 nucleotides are TGTGCCAGCAGCTTAATGGGGTACACAGATACGCAGTATTTT. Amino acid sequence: CASSLMGYTDTQYF.